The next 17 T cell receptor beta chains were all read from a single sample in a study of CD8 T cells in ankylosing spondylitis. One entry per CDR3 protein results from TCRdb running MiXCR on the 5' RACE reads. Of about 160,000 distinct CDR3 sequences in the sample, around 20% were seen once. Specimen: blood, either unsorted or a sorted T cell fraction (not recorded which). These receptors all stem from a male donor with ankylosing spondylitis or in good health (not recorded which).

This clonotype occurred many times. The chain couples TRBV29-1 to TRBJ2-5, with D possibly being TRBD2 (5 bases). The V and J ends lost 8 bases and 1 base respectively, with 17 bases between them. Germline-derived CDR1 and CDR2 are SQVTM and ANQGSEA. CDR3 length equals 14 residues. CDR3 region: CSSGVAPSQETQYF. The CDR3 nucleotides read TGCAGCTCTGGGGTAGCGCCGAGCCAAGAGACCCAGTACTTC.

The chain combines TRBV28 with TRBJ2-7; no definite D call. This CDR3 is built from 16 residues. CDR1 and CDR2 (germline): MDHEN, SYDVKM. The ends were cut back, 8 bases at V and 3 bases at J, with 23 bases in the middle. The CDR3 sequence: CASPFCRVGWCYEQYF. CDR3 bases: TGTGCCAGCCCCTTTTGTAGGGTGGGTTGGTGCTACGAGCAGTACTTC. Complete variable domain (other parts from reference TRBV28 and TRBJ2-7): DVKVTQSSRYLVKRTGEKVFLECVQDMDHENMFWYRQDPGLGLRLIYFSYDVKMKEKGDIPEGYSVSREKKERFSLILESASTNQTSMYLCASPFCRVGWCYEQYFGPGTRLTVT.

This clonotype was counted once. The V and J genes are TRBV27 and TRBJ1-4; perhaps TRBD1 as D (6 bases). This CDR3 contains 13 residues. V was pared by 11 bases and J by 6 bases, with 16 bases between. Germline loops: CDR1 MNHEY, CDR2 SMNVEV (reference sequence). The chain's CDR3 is CAASRGGHEKLFF. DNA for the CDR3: TGTGCCGCCTCGCGGGGGGGGCATGAAAAACTGTTTTTT.

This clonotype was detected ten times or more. CDR3 nucleotide sequence: TGCGCCAGCAGCCACGGGACTTTCGCATATGAGCAGTTCTTC. Its translation is CASSHGTFAYEQFF. The chain uses TRBV4-1 and TRBJ2-1; maybe TRBD2 (6 bases). CDR1 and CDR2 from the germline V gene are MGHRA and YSYEKL. Trimming stripped 3 bases from V and 8 bases from J, with 14 bases between. The CDR3 sequence is 14 residues long.

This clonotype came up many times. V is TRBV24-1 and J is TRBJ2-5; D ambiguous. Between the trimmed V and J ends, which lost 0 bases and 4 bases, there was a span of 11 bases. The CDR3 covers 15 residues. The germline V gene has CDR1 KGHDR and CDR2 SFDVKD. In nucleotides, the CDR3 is TGTGCCACCAGTGATTTGCGAGCGTCTGGAGAGACCCAGTACTTC. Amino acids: CATSDLRASGETQYF.

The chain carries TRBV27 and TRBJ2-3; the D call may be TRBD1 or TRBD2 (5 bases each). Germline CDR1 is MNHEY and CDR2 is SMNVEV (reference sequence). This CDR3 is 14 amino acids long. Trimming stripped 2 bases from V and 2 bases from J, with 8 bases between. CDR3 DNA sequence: TGTGCCAGCAGTTTACTTGGGACCACAGATACGCAGTATTTT. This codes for CASSLLGTTDTQYF.

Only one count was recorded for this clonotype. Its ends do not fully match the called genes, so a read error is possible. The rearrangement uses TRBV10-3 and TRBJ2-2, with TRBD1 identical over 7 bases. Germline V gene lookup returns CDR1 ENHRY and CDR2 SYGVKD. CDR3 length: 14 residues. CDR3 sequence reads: CATRDRANTRELFF. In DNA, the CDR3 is TGTGCCACCCGAGACAGGGCGAACACCAGGGAGCTGTTTTTT.

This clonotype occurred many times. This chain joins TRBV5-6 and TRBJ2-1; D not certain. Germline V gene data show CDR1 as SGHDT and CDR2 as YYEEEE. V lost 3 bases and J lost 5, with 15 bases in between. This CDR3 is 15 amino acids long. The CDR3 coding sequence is TGTGCCAGCAGCTCGGGCCCGGCGTCAGACAATGAGCAGTTCTTC. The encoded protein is CASSSGPASDNEQFF.

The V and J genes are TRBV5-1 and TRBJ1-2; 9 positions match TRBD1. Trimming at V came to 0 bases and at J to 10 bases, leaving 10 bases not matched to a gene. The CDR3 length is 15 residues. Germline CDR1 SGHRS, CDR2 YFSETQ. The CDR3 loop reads CASSLGSGQGSDYTF. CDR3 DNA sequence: TGCGCCAGCAGCTTGGGTTCGGGACAGGGTTCTGACTACACCTTC.

The CDR3 region is CASSYSTLAGAENEQFF. Here the CDR3 DNA reads TGTGCCAGCAGTTACTCGACACTAGCGGGAGCAGAAAATGAGCAGTTCTTC. The chain carries TRBV6-5 and TRBJ2-1; 11 bases are shared with TRBD2. Germline V gene lookup returns CDR1 MNHEY and CDR2 SVGAGI. V trimming: 0 bases; J trimming: 7 bases; junction bases outside the gene matches: 8. The CDR3 consists of 17 residues.

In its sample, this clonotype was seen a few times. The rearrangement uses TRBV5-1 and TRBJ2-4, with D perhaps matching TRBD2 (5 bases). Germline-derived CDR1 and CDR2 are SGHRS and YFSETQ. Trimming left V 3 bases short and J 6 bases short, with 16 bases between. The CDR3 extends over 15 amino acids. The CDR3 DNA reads TGCGCCAGCAGCTCCTCGGGATTACCAGTAAACATTCAGTACTTC. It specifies CASSSSGLPVNIQYF.

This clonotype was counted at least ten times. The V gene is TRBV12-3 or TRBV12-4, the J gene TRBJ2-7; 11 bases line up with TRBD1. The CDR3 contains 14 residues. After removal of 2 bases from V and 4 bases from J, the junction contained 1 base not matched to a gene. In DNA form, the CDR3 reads TGTGCCAGCAGTTTACGGGACAGGGGGTACGAGCAGTACTTC. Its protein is CASSLRDRGYEQYF.

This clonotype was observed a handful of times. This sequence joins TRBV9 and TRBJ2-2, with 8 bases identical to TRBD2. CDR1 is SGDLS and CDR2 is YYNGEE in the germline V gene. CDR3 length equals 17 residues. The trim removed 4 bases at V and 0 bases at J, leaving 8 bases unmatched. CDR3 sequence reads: CASSLRGGAANTGELFF. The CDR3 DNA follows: TGTGCCAGCAGCCTCCGGGGGGGGGCGGCGAACACCGGGGAGCTGTTTTTT.

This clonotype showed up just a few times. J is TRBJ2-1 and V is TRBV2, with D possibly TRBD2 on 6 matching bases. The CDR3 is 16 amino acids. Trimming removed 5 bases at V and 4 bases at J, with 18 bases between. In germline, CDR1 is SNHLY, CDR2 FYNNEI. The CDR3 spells CASSSGTRGPYNEQFF. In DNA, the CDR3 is TGTGCCAGCAGTTCTGGGACTCGGGGACCTTACAATGAGCAGTTCTTC.

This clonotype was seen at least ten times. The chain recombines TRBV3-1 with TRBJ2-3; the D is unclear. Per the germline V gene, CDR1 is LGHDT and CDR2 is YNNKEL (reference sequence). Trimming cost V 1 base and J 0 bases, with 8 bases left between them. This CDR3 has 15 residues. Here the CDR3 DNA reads TGTGCCAGCAGCCAAGGAGGCCGTAGCACAGATACGCAGTATTTT. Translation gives CASSQGGRSTDTQYF.

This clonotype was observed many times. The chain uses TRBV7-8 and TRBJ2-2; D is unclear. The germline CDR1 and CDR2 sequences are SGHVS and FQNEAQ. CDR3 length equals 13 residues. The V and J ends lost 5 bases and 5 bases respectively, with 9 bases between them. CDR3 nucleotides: TGTGCCAGCAGCCTCGGGCGGACCGGGGAGCTGTTTTTT. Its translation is CASSLGRTGELFF. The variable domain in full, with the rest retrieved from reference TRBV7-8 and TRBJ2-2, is GAGVSQSPRYKVAKRGQDVALRCDPISGHVSLFWYQQALGQGPEFLTYFQNEAQLDKSGLPSDRFFAERPEGSVSTLKIQRTQQEDSAVYLCASSLGRTGELFFGEGSRLTVL.

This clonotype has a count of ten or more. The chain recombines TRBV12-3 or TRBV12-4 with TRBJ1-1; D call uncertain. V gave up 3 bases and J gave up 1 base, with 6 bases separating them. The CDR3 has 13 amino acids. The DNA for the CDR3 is TGTGCCAGCAGTTTTTGGGGGAACACTGAAGCTTTCTTT. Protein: CASSFWGNTEAFF.